Below, 28 T cell receptor beta chains from the same sample are listed, as sequenced in a study of blood T cell repertoires in COVID-19. Libraries were prepared by immunoSEQ multiplex PCR; TCRdb keeps only in-frame clonotypes and omits some of them. The sample comprises more than 95,000 clones, more than 75% of which are singletons, and about 16% rests with the top ten. Sequenced input: peripheral blood. The receptor source for this set is a man in his forties or fifties with acute or convalescent COVID-19.

The chain uses TRBV6-5 and TRBJ2-2; TRBD2 matches 7 bases. The CDR3 loop spans 14 amino acids. Trimming at V came to 8 bases and at J to 0 bases, leaving 3 bases not matched to a gene. CDR1 and CDR2 from the germline V gene are MNHEY and SVGAGI. CDR3 sequence (DNA): TGTGCCAGCGGGAGGGATTCGAACACCGGGGAGCTGTTTTTT. Translating gives CASGRDSNTGELFF.

The chain carries TRBV15 and TRBJ2-1; 13 positions agree with TRBD2. Unmatched junction bases numbered 5, after V lost 0 bases and J lost 9 bases. Germline CDR1 LNHNV, CDR2 YYDKDF (reference sequence). The CDR3 is made up of 16 amino acids. CDR3 DNA: TGTGCCACCAGCAGAGATTTAGGACTAGCGGGAGCTGAGCAGTTCTTC. Protein product: CATSRDLGLAGAEQFF.

As to this clone: A much larger clonotype is one base distant, so this may be a read error. The genes are TRBV9 and TRBJ2-1, with 10 positions matching TRBD2. The CDR3 extends over 20 amino acids. The germline CDR1 and CDR2 sequences are SGDLS and YYNGEE. V lost 4 bases to trimming and J lost 0 bases; unmatched junction nucleotides: 16. The CDR3 spells CASSNKPGLAEFSSYNEQFF. The CDR3 bases are TGTGCCAGCAGCAATAAGCCCGGACTAGCGGAATTTAGCTCCTACAATGAGCAGTTCTTC.

V gene TRBV28 combines with J gene TRBJ2-5; D may be TRBD2 (6 bases). CDR1 and CDR2 (germline): MDHEN, SYDVKM. Trimming removed 6 bases at V and 2 bases at J, with 13 bases between. The CDR3 has 14 residues. The CDR3 is CASRSTGEQETQYF. In nucleotides, the CDR3 is TGTGCCAGCAGGTCAACGGGGGAGCAAGAGACCCAGTACTTC. Full variable domain (remainder filled in from reference TRBV28 and TRBJ2-5): DVKVTQSSRYLVKRTGEKVFLECVQDMDHENMFWYRQDPGLGLRLIYFSYDVKMKEKGDIPEGYSVSREKKERFSLILESASTNQTSMYLCASRSTGEQETQYFGPGTRLLVL.

The chain couples TRBV4-1 to TRBJ2-1; D is perhaps TRBD2 (5 bases). V was clipped by 2 bases and J by 6 bases, with 17 bases between them. Germline V lookup: CDR1 MGHRA, CDR2 YSYEKL. This CDR3 is 16 amino acids long. CDR3: CASSQPLILESNEQFF. The CDR3 bases are TGCGCCAGCAGCCAACCTCTCATACTAGAGAGCAATGAGCAGTTCTTC.

The gene calls are TRBV9 and TRBJ2-1; 10 bases align to TRBD2. Trimming removed 3 bases from V and 1 base from J; junction bases left unmatched: 7. Germline V gene lookup returns CDR1 SGDLS and CDR2 YYNGEE. CDR3 length equals 17 residues. CDR3 coding DNA: TGTGCCAGCAGCGCCCACCGGACTAGCGGATCCTACAATGAGCAGTTCTTC. Its protein is CASSAHRTSGSYNEQFF.

This chain links TRBV10-1 with TRBJ1-1; TRBD1 matches at 8 bases. The CDR3 loop spans 13 amino acids. CDR1 is WNHNN, CDR2 SYGVQD, per germline (reference sequence). After removal of 6 bases from V and 5 bases from J, the junction contained 5 bases not matched to a gene. The CDR3 protein is CASRDRDGTEAFF. In DNA form, the CDR3 reads TGCGCCAGCAGGGACAGGGATGGGACTGAAGCTTTCTTT.

The rearrangement links TRBV3-1 (or the pseudogene TRBV3-2) to TRBJ1-2; perhaps TRBD1 as D (6 bases). CDR1 and CDR2 from the germline V gene are LGHDT and YNNKEL (reference sequence). This CDR3 has 13 amino acids. V lost 0 bases and J 8 bases, leaving 10 bases between the germline ends. The CDR3 loop is CASSQDSQGGYTF. CDR3 coding DNA: TGTGCCAGCAGCCAAGATTCACAGGGCGGCTACACCTTC.

The chain links TRBV10-1 to TRBJ2-2; the D gene is possibly TRBD2 (5 bases). The ends were cut back, 6 bases at V and 3 bases at J, with 8 bases in the middle. In germline, CDR1 is WNHNN, CDR2 SYGVQD (reference sequence). The CDR3 is made up of 13 amino acids. CDR3 nucleotide sequence: TGCGCCAGCAGCCCGGACTACACCGGGGAGCTGTTTTTT. As protein: CASSPDYTGELFF.

This clone was found once. This rearrangement joins TRBV5-6 to TRBJ2-6; D is uncertain. The CDR3 is 16 amino acids. The V end lost 2 bases, the J end lost 0 bases, and 9 bases lay between the germline ends. Germline CDR1 is SGHDT and CDR2 is YYEEEE. Written as DNA, the CDR3 is TGTGCCAGCAGCTTCTTTAGCAGCTCTGGGGCCAACGTCCTGACTTTC. It translates to CASSFFSSSGANVLTF.

This chain uses TRBV27 with TRBJ2-6; D gene uncertain. The germline V gene encodes CDR1 MNHEY and CDR2 SMNVEV (reference sequence). V dropped 4 bases and J dropped 0 bases, with 4 bases sitting between them. This CDR3 is built from 14 residues. CDR3 coding DNA: TGTGCCAGCAGTTCCAGCTCTGGGGCCAACGTCCTGACTTTC. Encoded protein: CASSSSSGANVLTF. Complete variable domain (other parts from reference TRBV27 and TRBJ2-6): EAQVTQNPRYLITVTGKKLTVTCSQNMNHEYMSWYRQDPGLGLRQIYYSMNVEVTDKGDVPEGYKVSRKEKRNFPLILESPSPNQTSLYFCASSSSSGANVLTFGAGSRLTVL.

The chain couples TRBV14 to TRBJ1-1; the match to TRBD1 covers 9 bases. CDR1 SGHDN and CDR2 FVKESK come from the germline V gene. Trimming cost V 3 bases and J 4 bases; bases outside gene matches: 3. This CDR3 comprises 14 residues. The CDR3 here is CASSQGTGTTEAFF. CDR3 sequence (DNA): TGTGCCAGCAGCCAGGGGACAGGGACCACTGAAGCTTTCTTT.

Notes on this clone: This same CDR3 is encoded by further DNA sequences in the sample. The chain links TRBV18 to TRBJ2-3; a weak D match, TRBD1 (6 bases). Germline CDR1 and CDR2: KGHSH and LQKENI. The CDR3 is made up of 14 amino acids. V dropped 3 bases and J dropped 3 bases, with 10 bases sitting between them. This chain's CDR3 is CASSPSTGTDTQYF. In DNA form, the CDR3 reads TGTGCCAGCTCACCCTCGACAGGAACAGATACGCAGTATTTT.

This sequence joins TRBV7-6 and TRBJ1-1, with TRBD1 matching over 7 bases. Losses at the gene ends were 0 bases for V and 2 bases for J; bases not matched to a gene: 3. The CDR3 loop spans 15 amino acids. Germline V gives CDR1 SGHVS, CDR2 FNYEAQ. CDR3 region: CASSLAGDSNTEAFF. The CDR3 DNA reads TGTGCCAGCAGCTTAGCGGGGGACAGTAACACTGAAGCTTTCTTT.

The chain uses TRBV7-9 and TRBJ2-1; 11 positions match TRBD2. The CDR3 has 15 amino acids. The V gene's germline CDR1 is SEHNR and CDR2 FQNEAQ (reference sequence). Germline trimming cut 4 bases from V and 7 bases from J; bases unmatched to any gene: 6. The CDR3 sequence is CASSSLTSGKNEQFF. In DNA form, the CDR3 reads TGTGCCAGCAGCTCATTGACTAGCGGGAAAAATGAGCAGTTCTTC.

The gene calls are TRBV5-1 and TRBJ1-2; possible D gene TRBD1, 5 bases. The germline CDR1 and CDR2 sequences are SGHRS and YFSETQ. The V and J ends lost 0 bases and 3 bases respectively, with 9 bases between them. CDR3 length: 14 residues. The CDR3 sequence: CASSLEGWDYGYTF. The CDR3 nucleotides are TGCGCCAGCAGCTTGGAGGGGTGGGACTATGGCTACACCTTC.

The chain has TRBV7-2 and TRBJ2-7; possibly TRBD2 for D (6 bases). Trimming removed 5 bases at V and 7 bases at J, with 18 bases between. The CDR3 is 14 residues long. Germline loops: CDR1 SGHTA, CDR2 FQGNSA. The CDR3 region is CASSRRDRGAEQYF. In nucleotides, the CDR3 is TGTGCCAGCAGCCGCCGGGACCGCGGGGCAGAGCAGTACTTC.

The chain is built from TRBV5-1 and TRBJ2-1, with D tentatively TRBD2 (6 bases). Germline V lookup: CDR1 SGHRS, CDR2 YFSETQ. CDR3 length: 16 residues. Trimming removed 0 bases from V and 7 bases from J, with 17 bases in between. CDR3 coding DNA: TGCGCCAGCAGCTTGGAGCCCCCGACTAGTTTGAATGAGCAGTTCTTC. Amino acid sequence: CASSLEPPTSLNEQFF.

The chain links TRBV2 to TRBJ2-1; 9 bases map to TRBD2. The CDR3 spans 15 residues. V lost 1 base to trimming and J lost 5 bases; unmatched junction nucleotides: 3. Germline lookup yields CDR1 SNHLY and CDR2 FYNNEI. For the CDR3, the DNA is TGTGCCAGCAGTGAAGGGCGGGGGGGCCACAATGAGCAGTTCTTC. As protein: CASSEGRGGHNEQFF.

This sequence joins TRBV19 and TRBJ2-3; 8 nucleotides align to TRBD2. Germline V gene sequence: CDR1 LNHDA, CDR2 SQIVND (reference sequence). There are 14 residues in the CDR3. V was clipped by 6 bases and J by 2 bases; unmatched bases: 4. CDR3 bases: TGTGCCAGTAGACTAGCGGCGAACACAGATACGCAGTATTTT. Translation gives CASRLAANTDTQYF.

The rearrangement uses TRBV9 and TRBJ2-3; 9 bases are shared with TRBD2. Per the germline V gene, CDR1 is SGDLS and CDR2 is YYNGEE. The V and J ends lost 1 base and 5 bases, in that order; junction bases with no gene match: 11. The CDR3 covers 17 residues. CDR3 region: CASSVYGKLAGQDTQYF. The CDR3 DNA sequence: TGTGCCAGCAGCGTATACGGTAAACTAGCGGGCCAAGATACGCAGTATTTT.

The chain has TRBV3-1 (or the pseudogene TRBV3-2) and TRBJ2-4, with 9 bases aligning to TRBD2. CDR3 length equals 16 residues. CDR1 and CDR2 from the germline V gene are LGHDT and YNNKEL (reference sequence). Trimming took 3 bases from V and 0 from J; bases not matched to a gene: 3. CDR3 protein: CASSHDSGRAKNIQYF. The CDR3, as DNA: TGTGCCAGCAGCCATGATAGCGGGAGAGCCAAAAACATTCAGTACTTC.

The gene calls are TRBV7-9 and TRBJ2-2; D is ambiguous. Between the trimmed V and J ends, which lost 3 bases and 4 bases, there was a span of 6 bases. Germline V CDR1 and CDR2: SEHNR, FQNEAQ (reference sequence). CDR3 length: 13 residues. The CDR3 DNA follows: TGTGCCAGCAGCTTTGACTTCACCGGGGAGCTGTTTTTT. Encoded protein: CASSFDFTGELFF.

V is TRBV7-8 and J is TRBJ1-3; no definite D call. V lost 5 bases and J 0 bases, leaving 8 bases between the germline ends. The CDR3 totals 14 residues. Germline CDR1 is SGHVS and CDR2 is FQNEAQ. The CDR3 region is CASSPRDSGNTIYF. The DNA for the CDR3 is TGTGCCAGCAGCCCGAGGGACTCTGGAAACACCATATATTTT.

This rearrangement joins TRBV2 to TRBJ1-6; D gene ambiguous. The CDR3 runs to 12 residues. V lost 8 bases and J lost 7, with 9 bases in between. CDR1 is SNHLY and CDR2 is FYNNEI in the germline V gene. The CDR3, as DNA: TGTGCCAGCCGTCTTCCGAATTCACCCCTCCACTTT. Translation: CASRLPNSPLHF.

The sample holds one count of this clone. The genes are TRBV5-1 and TRBJ2-5, with D possibly TRBD2 on 6 matching bases. The CDR3 loop spans 12 amino acids. With 4 bases removed from V and 5 bases from J, the gap between germline ends came to 9 bases. CDR1 is SGHRS and CDR2 is YFSETQ in the germline V gene. The CDR3 DNA reads as TGCGCCAGCAGCAGGGGAGGTGAGACCCAGTACTTC. Protein: CASSRGGETQYF.

V and J are TRBV10-3 and TRBJ2-1, with TRBD2 matching over 8 bases. Trimming cost V 6 bases and J 8 bases; bases outside gene matches: 18. The CDR3 sequence is 17 residues long. CDR1 and CDR2 from the germline V gene are ENHRY and SYGVKD. Here the CDR3 reads CAISFQPGLEGVDEQFF. The CDR3 DNA follows: TGTGCCATCAGCTTCCAGCCGGGACTAGAGGGTGTAGATGAGCAGTTCTTC.

The rearrangement uses TRBV14 and TRBJ1-2; TRBD1 agrees at 9 bases. This CDR3 is 16 amino acids long. Germline V gene sequence: CDR1 SGHDN, CDR2 FVKESK. Trimming at V came to 6 bases and at J to 5 bases, leaving 13 bases not matched to a gene. The DNA of the CDR3 is TGTGCCAGCAGTCGAACTACAGGGGGCTCCCTATATGGCTACACCTTC. Its protein product is CASSRTTGGSLYGYTF.